The entry below describes one T cell receptor beta chain. Its antigen is unknown. The sample comes from a study of human T cells and chemical hapten exposure. As for the study in general: Largely, small differences in pooled library volume made per-sample TCR yields vary. Study-level findings and limits: With regard to DPC sensitization, TCRs above 1 in 1000 frequency did not change.

A single record per CDR3 protein comes from TCRdb applying MiXCR to the RACE reads. Of 82,000 or so distinct CDR3 sequences in the sample, around 13% are singletons; the top ten hold 4.5% to 6%. Time point indicated: patch test 3, about 24 weeks after DPC sensitization. The treatment is: therapeutic diphenylcyclopropenone sensitization with weekly scalp DPC. Staff drew blood before applying each patch test. Alopecia patients between 18 and 70 years old and suitable for DPC were used as donors. This CDR3 spans 14 amino acids. Germline CDR1 and CDR2: DFQATT and SNEGSKA (reference sequence). With 0 bases removed from V and 5 bases from J, the gap between germline ends came to 14 bases.

The receptor comes from a woman aged 45-60 years with alopecia areata. Some clones in this sample may be carry-over from other donors' samples. This material consisted of whole blood, taken in connection with sensitization to the hapten diphenylcyclopropenone (DPC). This chain links TRBV20-1 with TRBJ2-7; the D gene is possibly TRBD2 (7 bases). The CDR3, as DNA: TGCAGTGCTAGAGATGGTTCGGGGGGCCACGAGCAGTACTTC. Residues: CSARDGSGGHEQYF.